This T cell receptor (beta chain) was obtained from a study of T cells in Graves' hyperthyroidism and ophthalmopathy. Overall study findings and caveats: A model built on 13 V-J features separated ophthalmopathy from stable hyperthyroidism. In the blood, most expanded thyroid clonotypes above 0.001 appeared as well.

V shed 7 bases, J shed 8 bases, and the junction held 12 bases outside the gene matches. Per the germline V gene, CDR1 is MDHEN and CDR2 is SYDVKM. The CDR3 covers 15 residues. From RNA transcripts, TCR beta CDR3 regions were amplified. With the HTBI primer set, the TCR CDR3 went through a first round of RT-PCR. TCRdb fed the multiplex PCR reads into MiXCR, producing one record per CDR3 protein. The sample yields hundreds of thousands of distinct CDR3 sequences, 11% to 15% seen once. For Graves' hyperthyroidism to be stable, ophthalmopathy could not progress within 18 months. Notes on this clonotype: Its antigen is unknown.

Sequencing was performed on blood. The chain has TRBV28 and TRBJ2-1; 9 bases are a match to TRBD1. This TCR derives from a woman aged 18-29 years with Graves' hyperthyroidism. The CDR3 is CASIPEGQGTHEQFF. CDR3 in DNA: TGTGCCAGCATCCCGGAGGGACAGGGTACTCATGAGCAGTTCTTC.